This T cell receptor beta chain was identified in a study of monozygotic twins with inflammatory bowel disease. General study points: TCRbeta inverse Simpson diversity was decreased in IBD patients versus healthy co-twins.

The CDR3 is made up of 14 amino acids. CDR1 is MNHEY, CDR2 SMNVEV, per germline (reference sequence). Eight cDNA synthesis reactions were run for every sample. TCRdb re-analyzed the 5' RACE reads; it lists each CDR3 protein once, without DNA. Reported are about 210,000 distinct CDR3 sequences; the ten largest clones contain roughly 1.5%. On this clonotype itself: The antigen remains undetermined.

The template was total RNA from whole blood, with no T cell sorting. Sequencing input: blood. V and J are TRBV27 and TRBJ2-7; TCRdb gives TRBD2 as the D gene, but with no DNA this cannot be confirmed. This TCR derives from a human donor with ulcerative colitis or Crohn's disease, or a healthy co-twin of an affected twin (not recorded which). The CDR3 region is CASSLGTWFPEQYF.